This T cell receptor beta chain comes out of a study of control samples from healthy donors and cancer patients. Profiled with immunoSEQ multiplex PCR; TCRdb holds only in-frame clones, not every one. The table includes about 130,000 clones, about 92% detected once. Trimming removed 2 bases at V and 2 bases at J, with 12 bases between. The CDR3 has 15 residues. CDR1 and CDR2 (germline): SGHRS, YFSETQ. The receptor was isolated from a man aged 80 or over with head and neck cancer. The chain joins TRBV5-1 to TRBJ2-3; a weak D match, TRBD2 (6 bases). Sequencing used PBMCs. In DNA form, the CDR3 reads TGCGCCAGCAGCTTCGTCGCGGGGCTCACAGATACGCAGTATTTT. Its protein is CASSFVAGLTDTQYF.